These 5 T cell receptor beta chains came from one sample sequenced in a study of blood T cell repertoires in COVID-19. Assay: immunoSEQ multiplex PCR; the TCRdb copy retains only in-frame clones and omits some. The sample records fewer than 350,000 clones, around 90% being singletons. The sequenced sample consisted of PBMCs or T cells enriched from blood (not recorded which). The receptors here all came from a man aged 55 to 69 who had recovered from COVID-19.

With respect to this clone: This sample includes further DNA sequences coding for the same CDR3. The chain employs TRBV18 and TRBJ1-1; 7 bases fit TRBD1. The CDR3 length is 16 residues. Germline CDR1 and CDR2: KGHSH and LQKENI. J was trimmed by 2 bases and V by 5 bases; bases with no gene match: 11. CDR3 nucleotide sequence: TGTGCCAGCTCATTTTCAGGGGGGCGAGGTAACACTGAAGCTTTCTTT. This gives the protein CASSFSGGRGNTEAFF.

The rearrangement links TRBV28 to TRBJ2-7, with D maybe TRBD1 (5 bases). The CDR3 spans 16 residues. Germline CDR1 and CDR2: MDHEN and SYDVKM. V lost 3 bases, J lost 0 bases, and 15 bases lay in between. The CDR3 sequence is CASSFAGAGVSYEQYF. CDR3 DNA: TGTGCCAGCAGTTTTGCTGGGGCAGGAGTCTCCTACGAGCAGTACTTC.

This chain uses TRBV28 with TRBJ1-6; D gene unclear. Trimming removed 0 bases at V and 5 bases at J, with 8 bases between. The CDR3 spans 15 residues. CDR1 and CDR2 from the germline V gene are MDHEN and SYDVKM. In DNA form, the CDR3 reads TGTGCCAGCAGTTTATGGCCCAGGAATAATTCACCCCTCCACTTT. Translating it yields CASSLWPRNNSPLHF.

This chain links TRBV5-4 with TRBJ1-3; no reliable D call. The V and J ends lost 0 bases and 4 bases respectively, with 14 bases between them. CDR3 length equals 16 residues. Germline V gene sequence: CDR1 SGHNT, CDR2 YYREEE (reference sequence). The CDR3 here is CASSLALTSGGNTIYF. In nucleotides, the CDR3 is TGTGCCAGCAGCTTGGCCTTGACAAGTGGAGGAAACACCATATATTTT.

The CDR3 region is CASSSGRYNEQFF. The CDR3 DNA is TGTGCCAGCAGCAGCGGACGGTACAATGAGCAGTTCTTC. This chain joins TRBV7-8 and TRBJ2-1; TRBD2 is a possible D gene (5 bases). This CDR3 region has 13 residues. V dropped 5 bases and J dropped 4 bases, with 9 bases sitting between them. CDR1 is SGHVS, CDR2 FQNEAQ, per germline.